This T cell receptor (beta chain) comes out of a study of shared clonotypes between healthy human individuals (dated by TCRdb to about 2020). Looking at the study overall: A few men and two women, aged 18 to 49 years, made up the cohort. Per donor, three plates each were used for CD4 naive and CD4 memory, two for CD8 naive, and one for CD8 memory. Each donor's leukapheresis produced roughly between roughly 0.85 and 9.5 billion PBMCs. To estimate repertoire size and how much clonotypes are shared between individuals, the study performed deep sequencing of blood TCR repertoires from about five healthy adults. Different laboratories and diverse techniques were used to prepare libraries and sequence TCR repertoires, to increase sequencing depth and limit assay-specific biases.

The study at large found these results: Estimated clonotype richness was generally larger for naive than for memory subsets. Higher generation probabilities were observed for clonotypes shared by all four sorted-subset donors than for non-shared clonotypes. Based on pairwise subsampling, the degree of clonotype sharing among donors was expected to be affected by sequencing depth. Because the study included only a small number of donors, the genetic and exposure-history diversity represented was limited. Sharing across several donors was observed for around 5% of naive CD4, over 3% of naive CD8, about 2.3% of memory CD4, and roughly 0.43% of memory CD8 clonotypes. Incomplete sequencing was indicated by rarefaction of sorted-subset datasets, despite the large sequencing depth. Sampling was restricted to blood, and TCR repertoires in tissues likely differ from the TCR repertoires found in blood.

Using the deep immunoSEQ assay, TCR CDR3 regions were amplified from genomic DNA by multiplex PCR. For each cell subset, the extracted genomic DNA was distributed evenly across all wells of several immunoSEQ 96-well plates, and each plate served as one replicate. For sorted subsets, roughly 0.2 ug genomic DNA, equal to 25,000 to 35,000 T cell genomes, was loaded into each replicate PCR. Purified libraries were quantified with a Qubit 3.0 fluorometer, sized on a Bioanalyzer 2100, and re-quantified with the KAPA Library Quantification kit. Every immunoSEQ 96-well plate was sequenced on a separate single-read 150-cycle Illumina NextSeq 550 flow cell. The published analysis was carried out like this. Because only junctional sequences without quality scores were contained in the immunoSEQ output, filtering matching that applied to full-length reads could not be performed. To assign V/J genes and CDR3, sequences were annotated using PyIR, a Python wrapper for IgBLAST v1.9, with IMGT germline references. Any read was removed if the V/J assignment was weak (E-value above 1e-6), the CDR3 was missing, or the read contained stop codons, out-of-frame junctions, or ambiguous translated residues. A V3J clonotype was defined by an identical inferred V gene, J gene, and CDR3 amino acid sequence. The percentage overlap between two repertoires was calculated by dividing the number of shared unique clonotypes by the size of the smaller repertoire. Repertoire richness was assessed with RTK rarefaction, the Chao1 estimator, and Recon v2.1 estimates of unobserved clonotypes. Generation probabilities were computed with OLGA for all TCRbeta clonotypes obtained by the gDNA method from a few donors. Sourced from immuneACCESS, this table was stored by TCRdb with only in-frame sequences that have V and J called. A share of the clones is absent; for the studies checked, an unresolved V gene accounts for under half, and the remainder has no known explanation. Clone size and the V and J calls come from that table; the DNA yielded D and trimming. This sample lists under 750,000 clones; around 77% were detected once. The ten largest clones add up to approximately 2% of the sample.

This clone was observed a handful of times. The antigen this receptor binds is unknown. Per-base qualities were not stored, and no clone one base away is much larger. Trimming takes 8 bases from V and 2 bases from J, and the germline ends sit 10 bases apart. The CDR3 goes from the cysteine to the phenylalanine over 12 residues. Of all the DNA, just the CDR3 is kept, 36 bases in frame from base 1. CDR1 and CDR2 (MNHEY, SVGAGI) derive from the germline V gene. The donors were healthy, HIV-negative adults who had no recently reported acute infections or vaccinations. All donors were Caucasian adults living in Nashville, Tennessee, USA. Magnetic negative selection was used to enrich CD4+ T cells, after which naive cells were positively selected on CD45RA and the negative fraction became the memory subset. Blood was obtained by leukapheresis, after which PBMCs were separated by Ficoll-Histopaque density gradient centrifugation and cryopreserved in liquid nitrogen vapor phase. Analytical flow cytometry was used to check the purity and quantity of every magnetically sorted T cell population. Genomic DNA was isolated from every sorted fraction and measured by UV absorbance on a Nanodrop 2000c.

The sequencing sample was made of memory CD4+ T cells sorted from blood. The cell subset or site label for this specimen denotes: CD45RA-negative fraction. Recombination joined TRBV6-5 with TRBJ2-7; the D gene cannot be named for sure. The receptor comes from a woman in her twenties or thirties in good health. The CDR3 corresponds to CASGNRAYEQYF. The DNA sequence is TGTGCCAGCGGGAATCGGGCCTACGAGCAGTACTTC.